These T cell receptor beta chains were read from a single sample in a study of beta chain features in type 1 diabetes. Data came from immunoSEQ multiplex PCR; TCRdb stores just in-frame clones and leaves some out. This sample has hundreds of thousands of clones, with around 12% found just once. The sample was naive CD4+ T cells from blood. The receptors were sampled from a young man in good health. The CDR3 runs from the conserved cysteine through the conserved F or W. Each record gives: J gene, D gene, V gene, clone size, CDR3 protein, CDR3 DNA. A D gene is named only where the DNA matches it firmly. Only some rows state a clone size, as once, few, many or a class for expanded clones.

j_call: TRBJ2-2
d_call: TRBD2
v_call: TRBV29-1
clone_size: .
cdr3_aa: CSVDLGRATGELFF
cdr3_nt: TGCAGCGTTGATCTCGGGAGGGCCACCGGGGAGCTGTTTTTT

j_call: TRBJ2-1
d_call: .
v_call: TRBV25-1
clone_size: few
cdr3_aa: CASRGAGLGNEQFF
cdr3_nt: TGTGCCAGCAGGGGGGCAGGACTGGGGAATGAGCAGTTCTTC

j_call: TRBJ2-1
d_call: .
v_call: TRBV6-6
clone_size: .
cdr3_aa: CASSRFAGTSGNEQFF
cdr3_nt: TGTGCCAGCAGCCGATTCGCGGGGACCTCCGGCAATGAGCAGTTCTTC

j_call: TRBJ2-4
d_call: .
v_call: TRBV7-9
clone_size: few
cdr3_aa: CASSPNLQESIQYF
cdr3_nt: TGTGCCAGCAGCCCAAACCTACAGGAATCCATTCAGTACTTC

j_call: TRBJ1-4
d_call: .
v_call: TRBV30
clone_size: .
cdr3_aa: CAWSQGYNEKLFF
cdr3_nt: TGTGCCTGGAGTCAGGGGTATAATGAAAAACTGTTTTTT

j_call: TRBJ2-5
d_call: .
v_call: TRBV9
clone_size: .
cdr3_aa: CASSVAGLRQETQYF
cdr3_nt: TGTGCCAGCAGCGTAGCCGGGTTGCGCCAAGAGACCCAGTACTTC

j_call: TRBJ2-7
d_call: .
v_call: TRBV29-1
clone_size: few
cdr3_aa: CSVVLTGAAVYF
cdr3_nt: TGCAGCGTTGTGTTGACGGGAGCGGCCGTTTACTTC

j_call: TRBJ1-4
d_call: .
v_call: TRBV25-1
clone_size: .
cdr3_aa: CASSDGEGNEKLFF
cdr3_nt: TGTGCCAGCAGTGATGGGGAGGGTAATGAAAAACTGTTTTTT

j_call: TRBJ1-5
d_call: TRBD1
v_call: TRBV30
clone_size: .
cdr3_aa: CAWRGQGYNQPQHF
cdr3_nt: TGTGCCTGGAGGGGACAGGGGTACAATCAGCCCCAGCATTTT

j_call: TRBJ2-3
d_call: .
v_call: TRBV7-2
clone_size: .
cdr3_aa: CASSLIRESTDTQYF
cdr3_nt: TGTGCCAGCAGCTTAATCCGGGAGAGCACAGATACGCAGTATTTT

j_call: TRBJ2-5
d_call: .
v_call: TRBV4-3
clone_size: .
cdr3_aa: CASSPFYPSETQYF
cdr3_nt: TGCGCCAGCAGCCCGTTCTACCCCTCCGAGACCCAGTACTTC

j_call: TRBJ1-4
d_call: .
v_call: TRBV4-2
clone_size: few
cdr3_aa: CASSQASGTTDEKLFF
cdr3_nt: TGTGCCAGCAGCCAGGCCTCCGGGACTACGGATGAAAAACTGTTTTTT

j_call: TRBJ2-2
d_call: .
v_call: TRBV14
clone_size: .
cdr3_aa: CASRESTGELFF
cdr3_nt: TGTGCCAGTAGAGAATCCACCGGGGAGCTGTTTTTT

j_call: TRBJ2-7
d_call: .
v_call: TRBV9
clone_size: few
cdr3_aa: CASSARGSASEQYF
cdr3_nt: TGTGCCAGCAGCGCCCGGGGGTCAGCCAGCGAGCAGTACTTC

j_call: TRBJ2-7
d_call: .
v_call: TRBV7-3
clone_size: .
cdr3_aa: CASSSGSGEQYF
cdr3_nt: TGTGCCAGCAGCTCGGGGAGCGGAGAGCAGTACTTC

j_call: TRBJ2-6
d_call: TRBD1
v_call: TRBV28
clone_size: few
cdr3_aa: CASSSVWGQGSGANVLTF
cdr3_nt: TGTGCCAGCAGTTCCGTCTGGGGACAGGGGTCTGGGGCCAACGTCCTGACTTTC

j_call: TRBJ1-2
d_call: TRBD1
v_call: TRBV5-6
clone_size: .
cdr3_aa: CASSFGQGGYGYTF
cdr3_nt: TGTGCCAGCAGCTTCGGACAGGGGGGCTATGGCTACACCTTC

j_call: TRBJ2-5
d_call: TRBD2
v_call: TRBV7-2
clone_size: few
cdr3_aa: CASSSTSAGETQYF
cdr3_nt: TGTGCCAGCAGCTCGACTAGCGCGGGGGAGACCCAGTACTTC

j_call: TRBJ2-1
d_call: TRBD2
v_call: TRBV4-3
clone_size: few
cdr3_aa: CASSSRGLAGDNEQFF
cdr3_nt: TGCGCCAGCAGCTCAAGGGGGCTAGCGGGGGACAATGAGCAGTTCTTC

j_call: TRBJ1-4
d_call: .
v_call: TRBV19
clone_size: .
cdr3_aa: CASGRTATNEKLFF
cdr3_nt: TGTGCCAGTGGAAGGACAGCAACTAATGAAAAACTGTTTTTT

j_call: TRBJ2-5
d_call: .
v_call: TRBV7-2
clone_size: .
cdr3_aa: CASSLSNAAQTQYF
cdr3_nt: TGTGCCAGCAGCTTATCTAATGCAGCGCAGACCCAGTACTTC

j_call: TRBJ2-7
d_call: TRBD1
v_call: TRBV27
clone_size: .
cdr3_aa: CASSPGQGAREQYF
cdr3_nt: TGTGCCAGCAGTCCGGGACAGGGGGCGCGTGAGCAGTACTTC

j_call: TRBJ2-3
d_call: .
v_call: TRBV6-5
clone_size: few
cdr3_aa: CASSYSWRRPDTQYF
cdr3_nt: TGTGCCAGCAGTTACTCTTGGCGGAGACCAGATACGCAGTATTTT

j_call: TRBJ2-7
d_call: TRBD2
v_call: TRBV6-5
clone_size: .
cdr3_aa: CASTLAGGYEQYF
cdr3_nt: TGTGCCAGCACCCTAGCGGGTGGGTACGAGCAGTACTTC

j_call: TRBJ2-6
d_call: .
v_call: TRBV18
clone_size: few
cdr3_aa: CASSPGEVGANVLTF
cdr3_nt: TGTGCCAGCTCACCAGGGGAGGTTGGGGCCAACGTCCTGACTTTC

j_call: TRBJ1-2
d_call: TRBD1
v_call: TRBV7-2
clone_size: few
cdr3_aa: CASSLRDRGNYGYTF
cdr3_nt: TGTGCCAGCAGCTTACGGGACAGGGGGAACTATGGCTACACCTTC

j_call: TRBJ1-5
d_call: .
v_call: TRBV7-2
clone_size: .
cdr3_aa: CASSLDWQGHQPQHF
cdr3_nt: TGTGCCAGCAGCTTAGATTGGCAGGGCCATCAGCCCCAGCATTTT

j_call: TRBJ2-2
d_call: .
v_call: TRBV29-1
clone_size: .
cdr3_aa: CSSRIGIAGELFF
cdr3_nt: TGCAGCTCCCGAATCGGGATAGCCGGGGAGCTGTTTTTT

j_call: TRBJ2-2
d_call: .
v_call: TRBV5-5
clone_size: few
cdr3_aa: CASSTIGEAGELFF
cdr3_nt: TGTGCCAGCAGCACCATAGGGGAAGCCGGGGAGCTGTTTTTT

j_call: TRBJ2-7
d_call: .
v_call: TRBV11-2
clone_size: few
cdr3_aa: CASSLGDYRSYEQYF
cdr3_nt: TGTGCCAGCAGCTTAGGAGACTACCGGTCCTACGAGCAGTACTTC

j_call: TRBJ2-1
d_call: TRBD1
v_call: TRBV6-5
clone_size: few
cdr3_aa: CASSFDRGKANEQFF
cdr3_nt: TGTGCCAGCAGTTTTGACAGGGGAAAGGCCAATGAGCAGTTCTTC

j_call: TRBJ1-2
d_call: TRBD1
v_call: TRBV6-5
clone_size: few
cdr3_aa: CASSRTGRSSGYTF
cdr3_nt: TGTGCCAGCAGCCGGACAGGGCGATCGAGTGGCTACACCTTC

j_call: TRBJ2-4
d_call: .
v_call: TRBV18
clone_size: many
cdr3_aa: CASSPSPENIQYF
cdr3_nt: TGTGCCAGCTCACCATCTCCAGAAAACATTCAGTACTTC

j_call: TRBJ1-1
d_call: .
v_call: TRBV7-3
clone_size: few
cdr3_aa: CASSPQGLNTEAFF
cdr3_nt: TGTGCCAGCAGCCCCCAGGGGCTGAACACTGAAGCTTTCTTT

j_call: TRBJ2-7
d_call: .
v_call: TRBV7-2
clone_size: .
cdr3_aa: CASSVSGLALYEQYF
cdr3_nt: TGTGCCAGCAGCGTATCAGGGCTAGCGCTCTACGAGCAGTACTTC

j_call: TRBJ2-2
d_call: TRBD1
v_call: TRBV12-5
clone_size: few
cdr3_aa: CASGLNRGNTGELFF
cdr3_nt: TGTGCTAGTGGTTTGAACAGGGGGAACACCGGGGAGCTGTTTTTT

j_call: TRBJ2-1
d_call: .
v_call: TRBV5-1
clone_size: .
cdr3_aa: CASSLGLQIGDEQFF
cdr3_nt: TGCGCCAGCAGCTTGGGTCTACAAATCGGGGATGAGCAGTTCTTC

j_call: TRBJ1-2
d_call: TRBD1
v_call: TRBV18
clone_size: .
cdr3_aa: CASSPDRNYGYTF
cdr3_nt: TGTGCCAGCTCACCGGACAGGAACTATGGCTACACCTTC

j_call: TRBJ2-7
d_call: .
v_call: TRBV7-2
clone_size: .
cdr3_aa: CASRRGGDSWEQYF
cdr3_nt: TGTGCCAGCAGAAGAGGAGGGGACAGCTGGGAGCAGTACTTC

j_call: TRBJ1-1
d_call: TRBD1
v_call: TRBV28
clone_size: .
cdr3_aa: CASGGQGSGTEAFF
cdr3_nt: TGTGCCAGCGGGGGACAGGGGTCTGGCACTGAAGCTTTCTTT